This T cell receptor (beta chain) emerged from a study of T cell responses to AZD1222 COVID-19 vaccine. Overall study: Combined were second doses at about 4 or about 12 weeks. General study findings and limits: Regions left unmutated in variants are reportedly the target of nearly half of spike-specific TCRs. Donors in the cohort were predominantly white British and more often female, and clonal diversity was possibly underestimated. Repertoires were obtained only post-peak T cell response.

Germline CDR1 is SGHVS and CDR2 is FQNEAQ. The CDR3 contains 15 residues. V lost 2 bases to trimming and J lost 0 bases; unmatched junction nucleotides: 1. Assay: immunoSEQ multiplex PCR; the TCRdb copy retains only in-frame clones and omits some. The table records over 100,000 clones, roughly 88% of them present only once. Concerning this clone itself: Its antigen is unknown.

The sequenced sample was peripheral blood, obtained on day 0 of AZD1222 vaccination. This sequence originates from an adult in good health. This chain links TRBV7-8 with TRBJ1-3; 7 bases match TRBD1. The chain's CDR3 is CASSLRDSSGNTIYF. The CDR3 DNA sequence: TGTGCCAGCAGCTTACGGGACAGCTCTGGAAACACCATATATTTT.